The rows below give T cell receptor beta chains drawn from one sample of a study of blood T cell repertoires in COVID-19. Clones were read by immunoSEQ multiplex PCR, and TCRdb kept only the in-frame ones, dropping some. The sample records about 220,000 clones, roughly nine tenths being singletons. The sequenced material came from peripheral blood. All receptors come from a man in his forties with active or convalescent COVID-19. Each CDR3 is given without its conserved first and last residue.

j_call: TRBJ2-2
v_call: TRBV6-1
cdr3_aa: ASSVAWGLAGNTGELF

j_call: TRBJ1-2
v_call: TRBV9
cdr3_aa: ASSTQALDYGYT

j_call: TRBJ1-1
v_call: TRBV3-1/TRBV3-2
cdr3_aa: ASSQRWDRVGTEAF

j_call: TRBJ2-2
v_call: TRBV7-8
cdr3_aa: ASSSHTTGELF

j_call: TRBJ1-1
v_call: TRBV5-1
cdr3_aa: ASSADRGLTEAF

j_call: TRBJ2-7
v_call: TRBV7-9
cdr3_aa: ASRGQARYEQY

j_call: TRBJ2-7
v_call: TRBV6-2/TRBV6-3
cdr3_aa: ASSYLLSGTQNSYEQY

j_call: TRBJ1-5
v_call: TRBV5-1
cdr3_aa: ASSLGLNNQPQH

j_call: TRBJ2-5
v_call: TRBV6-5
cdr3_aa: ASSYSASPGETQY

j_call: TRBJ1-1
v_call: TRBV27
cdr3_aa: ASSFTGLSTEAF

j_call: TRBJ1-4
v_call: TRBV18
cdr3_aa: ASSPFDSGVFEKLF

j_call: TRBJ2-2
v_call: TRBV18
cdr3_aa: ATPGLHGSNTGELF

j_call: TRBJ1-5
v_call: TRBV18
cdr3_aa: ASSPRAGNQPQH

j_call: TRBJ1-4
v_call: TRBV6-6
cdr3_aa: ASTRQGTEKLF

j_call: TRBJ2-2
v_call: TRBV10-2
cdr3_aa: ASSDRGVTGELF

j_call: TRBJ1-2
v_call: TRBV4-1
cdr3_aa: ASSQVGQGKGYT

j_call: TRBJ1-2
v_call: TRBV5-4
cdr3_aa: ASSLIEGAIYGYT

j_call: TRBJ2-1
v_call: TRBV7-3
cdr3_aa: ASSVRGGLYEQF

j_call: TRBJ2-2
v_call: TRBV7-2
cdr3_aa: ASRQDRAAGELF

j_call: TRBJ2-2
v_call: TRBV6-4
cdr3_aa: ASLASGELF

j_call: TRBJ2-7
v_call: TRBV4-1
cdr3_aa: ASSQVTSYEQY

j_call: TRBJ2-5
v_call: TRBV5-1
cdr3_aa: ASSLYSTSGRANQY

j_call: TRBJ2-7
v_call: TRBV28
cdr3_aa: ASRPGQGANEQY

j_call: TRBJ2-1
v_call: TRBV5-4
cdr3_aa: ASSLGREGNNEQF

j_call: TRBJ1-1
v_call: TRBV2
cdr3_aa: ASRRDSGAF

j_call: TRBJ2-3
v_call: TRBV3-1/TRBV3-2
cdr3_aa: ASVAATTDTQY

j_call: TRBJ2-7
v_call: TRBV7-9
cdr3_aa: ASTPNGEGEQY

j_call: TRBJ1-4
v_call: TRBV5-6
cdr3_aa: ASSLDSAEKLF

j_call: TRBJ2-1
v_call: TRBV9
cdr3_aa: ASSVVGRAVDNEQF

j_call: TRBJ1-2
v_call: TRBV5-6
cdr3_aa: ASSEWTYRLYGYT

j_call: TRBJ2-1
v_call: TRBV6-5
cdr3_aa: ASKDVRGGPLEQF

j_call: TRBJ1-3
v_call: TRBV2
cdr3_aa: ASARRGNTIY

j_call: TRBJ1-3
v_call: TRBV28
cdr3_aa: ASMSSGNTIY

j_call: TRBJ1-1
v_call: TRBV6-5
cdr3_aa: ASSYTGQGAAAF

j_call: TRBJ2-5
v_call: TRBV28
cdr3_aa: ASSYKETQY

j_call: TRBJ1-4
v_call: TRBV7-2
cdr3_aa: ASSLRGLGTGNEKLF

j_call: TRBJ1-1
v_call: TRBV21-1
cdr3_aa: ASRNGDSNTEAF

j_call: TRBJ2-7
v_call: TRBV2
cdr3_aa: ASSEWQGGNEQY

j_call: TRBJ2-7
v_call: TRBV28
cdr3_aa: ASTGGLMDEQY

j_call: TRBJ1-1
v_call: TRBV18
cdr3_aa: ASSPQEGSGRNTEAF

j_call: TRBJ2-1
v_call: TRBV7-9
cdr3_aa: ASRNPGQGIHEQF

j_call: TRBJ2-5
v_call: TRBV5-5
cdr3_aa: ASSTYETQY

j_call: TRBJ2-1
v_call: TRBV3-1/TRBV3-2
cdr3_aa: ASSQDLTYNEQF

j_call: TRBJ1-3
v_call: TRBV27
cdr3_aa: ASSSLVGSGNTIY

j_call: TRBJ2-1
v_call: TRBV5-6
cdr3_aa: ASRPGQAYNEQF

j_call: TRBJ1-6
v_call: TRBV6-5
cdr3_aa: ASSYGTGGYSPLH

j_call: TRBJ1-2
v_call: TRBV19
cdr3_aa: ATENERGGAYGYT

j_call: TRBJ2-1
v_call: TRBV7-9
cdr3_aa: ASSVQPLAASYNEQF

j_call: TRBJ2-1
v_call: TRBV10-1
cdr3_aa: ASSERVAGAYNEQF

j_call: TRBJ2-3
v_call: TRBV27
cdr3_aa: ASRPDSGADTQY

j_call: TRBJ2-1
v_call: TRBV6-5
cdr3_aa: ASRTDRGMNNEQF

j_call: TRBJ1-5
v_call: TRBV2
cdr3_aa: ASSSRTGVGQPQH